One sample yielded the 24 T cell receptor delta chains listed below, sequenced in a study of γδ T cells in repeated Plasmodium falciparum infection. TCRdb reprocessed the multiplex PCR reads through CATT. The sample has tens of thousands of delta-chain clones, approximately 1.8% seen once; the top ten hold 24%. Flow sorting of PBMC yielded separate Vgamma9/Vdelta2+ and Vdelta2-negative gammadelta T cell populations for bulk repertoire analysis. The sample taken for sequencing was gamma-delta T cells from blood. Receptors originate from a pool of human donors (malaria-infected and uninfected, not separated).

With regard to this clone: Since a far larger clone is one base different, this is likely a read error. Different DNA sequences within this sample yield the same CDR3. The chain couples TRDV1 to TRDJ1; 9 bases line up with TRDD3. TCRdb carries no J gene annotation; the J gene was assigned here by matching the DNA with germline. The CDR3 spans 24 residues. J lost 0 bases, V lost 3 bases, and 29 bases had no gene match. Per the germline V gene, CDR1 is TSWWSYY and CDR2 is QGS. CDR3 sequence: CALGELALLPFSLYWGSYTDKLIF. The CDR3 DNA is TGTGCTCTTGGGGAGCTAGCCCTCCTACCCTTCTCTCTTTACTGGGGGAGCTACACCGATAAACTCATCTTT.

This clone has just a few counts. It may be a read error: a sequence one base away is much more abundant. The J gene is TRDJ1, the V gene TRAV29/DV5; TRDD3 is a possible D gene (5 bases). The J gene, missing from TCRdb, was assigned here through DNA to germline matching. V gave up 3 bases and J gave up 7 bases, with 22 bases separating them. Germline V lookup: CDR1 NSMFDY, CDR2 ISSIKDK. The CDR3 totals 15 residues. The chain's CDR3 is CAATTAGLEDRKLIF. In DNA, the CDR3 is TGTGCAGCAACCACTGCTGGGTTGGAGGACCGTAAACTCATCTTT. The full variable domain, rest sourced from reference TRAV29/DV5 and TRDJ1, is DQQVKQNSPSLSVQEGRISILNCDYTNSMFDYFLWYKKYPAEGPTFLISISSIKDKNEDGRFTVFLNKSAKHLSLHIVPSQPGDSAVYFCAATTAGLEDRKLIFGKGTRVTVEP.

Points on this clone: TCRdb's protein, taken from a much larger clone, differs from this DNA's translation at residue 5, likely owing to a read error; the protein displayed comes from the DNA. V usage is TRDV1 and J usage is TRDJ1; 12 nucleotides agree with TRDD3. As TCRdb names no J gene, one was assigned here on the basis of a DNA match to germline. V shed 4 bases, J shed 0 bases, and the junction held 24 bases outside the gene matches. Germline V gene sequence: CDR1 TSWWSYY, CDR2 QGS. The CDR3 is made up of 23 amino acids. CDR3 sequence: CALGGDLPPGYWGIPGHTDKLIF. The CDR3 DNA follows: TGTGCTCTTGGGGGAGACCTACCCCCGGGGTACTGGGGGATACCCGGACACACCGATAAACTCATCTTT.

This clone was counted only a few times. TCRdb's entry gives the protein of a much larger clone, which mismatches this DNA's translation at residue 19, likely from a read error; the protein reported here is translated from the DNA. For the V gene the call is TRDV3; the J gene has no call; the table names TRDD3, a call not compared with the DNA. Per the germline V gene, CDR1 is TVYSNPD and CDR2 is GDNSRS (reference sequence). The CDR3 is made up of 21 amino acids. CDR3 nucleotides: TGTGCCCGGAACGCTAATGTCCCGCTCCACTGGGGGATACGGAAAACCGATAAACCCATCTTT. Encoded protein: CARNANVPLHWGIRKTDKPIF.

This clone was observed at least ten times. TCRdb's protein, taken from a much larger clone, differs from this DNA's translation at residue 9, likely owing to a read error; the protein displayed comes from the DNA. The chain carries TRDV1 and TRDJ2, with 8 nucleotides matching TRDD3. J lost 0 bases, V lost 4 bases, and 25 bases had no gene match. The germline V gene encodes CDR1 TSWWSYY and CDR2 QGS. This CDR3 has 23 amino acids. This CDR3 is CALGAMAFPHFTGGPALTAQLFF. For the CDR3, the DNA is TGTGCTCTTGGGGCGATGGCCTTCCCCCATTTCACTGGGGGTCCCGCTTTGACAGCACAACTCTTCTTT.

This clone appeared many times. One base separates it from a far larger clone, so it is likely a read error. Other DNA sequences of this sample code for an identical CDR3. V and J are TRDV2 and TRDJ3, with 9 bases lining up with TRDD3. TCRdb supplies no J gene; here it was assigned by aligning the nucleotide sequence to germline. Germline V CDR1 and CDR2: GEAIGNYY, EKD. This CDR3 has 19 residues. The CDR3 loop is CACDSVGDRSSWDTRQMFF. The CDR3 DNA sequence: TGCGCCTGTGACTCCGTGGGGGATAGGAGCTCCTGGGACACCCGACAGATGTTTTTC.

With respect to this clone: Since a far larger clone is one base different, this is likely a read error. The sample contains more than one DNA sequence encoding this CDR3. The rearrangement joins TRDV1 to TRDJ1; 7 bases align to TRDD3. TCRdb is silent on the J gene; assignment here came from matching the DNA to germline. CDR1 and CDR2 from the germline V gene are TSWWSYY and QGS. This CDR3 is 22 amino acids long. The CDR3 DNA sequence: TGTGCCCTTGGGGGAAGACACTTCCAGCTTCTTCTGGGGGTAAAGTACACCGATAAACTCATCTTT. It is translated as CALGGRHFQLLLGVKYTDKLIF.

There are many counts of this clone. This likely came from a read error, as a far larger clone is one base away. The same CDR3 can be traced to other DNA sequences in this sample. J is TRDJ1 and V is TRDV2, with 7 bases aligning to TRDD3. The J gene was not available in TCRdb and was assigned here by matching the DNA to germline segments. Looked up from germline, CDR1 is GEAIGNYY and CDR2 is EKD. The CDR3 length is 18 residues. CDR3 sequence (DNA): TGTGCCTGTGACTTATTAGGGTGGGGGACCCCGTACACTGATAAACTCATCTTT. This translates into CACDLLGWGTPYTDKLIF.

In regard to this clone: A far larger clone is only one base removed, so a read error is likely. Different DNA sequences within this sample yield the same CDR3. The V gene was identified as TRDV1, while no J gene was called; the table's D gene call, TRDD3, was not cross checked with the DNA. Germline CDR1 is TSWWSYY and CDR2 is QGS. CDR3 length equals 20 residues. CDR3 in DNA: TGTGCTCTTGGGGAACCAGCTTTCGTTCCTACACCAGGGATCACCGATAAGCTCATCTTT. It is translated as CALGEPAFVPTPGITDKLIF.

As to this clone: This DNA's translation differs at residue 9 from TCRdb's protein, which comes from a much larger clone; a read error is likely, and the protein shown is translated from the DNA. This chain connects TRDV1 to TRDJ1; TRDD3 aligns across 10 bases. Unmatched junction bases numbered 27, after V lost 3 bases and J lost 8 bases. Germline V gene sequence: CDR1 TSWWSYY, CDR2 QGS. CDR3 length equals 21 residues. CDR3 DNA: TGTGCTCTTGGGGAGTCCGACCCCACACACTGGGGGATCCTCTGGGGAAAGAAACTCATCTTT. Encoded protein: CALGESDPTHWGILWGKKLIF.

This clone has more than one count but fewer than ten. The TCRdb protein, from a much larger clone, departs from this DNA's translation at residue 11, likely by read error; the protein shown derives from the DNA. This chain uses TRDV1 with TRDJ1, with 10 bases identical to TRDD3. TCRdb lists no J gene, so it was determined here by aligning the DNA to germline. Germline V CDR1 and CDR2: TSWWSYY, QGS. CDR3 length equals 20 residues. Trimming removed 3 bases from V and 7 bases from J; junction bases left unmatched: 23. The CDR3 region has the DNA TGTGCTCTTGGGGATCTTACTGGGGGATTAAGTAGGCAGAACGAAGGTAAACTCATCTTT. It encodes CALGDLTGGLSRQNEGKLIF.

This clone was recorded many times. TCRdb's protein for this DNA is that of a much larger clone and differs from the translation at residue 14, likely a read error; the protein shown is the DNA translation. This chain uses TRDV2 with TRDJ1; 13 bases agree with TRDD3. The V segment lost 0 bases and the J segment 0 bases; nucleotides outside the gene matches: 12. This CDR3 is built from 20 residues. Germline CDR1 reads GEAIGNYY; CDR2 reads EKD. The DNA for the CDR3 is TGTGCCTGTGACACCCTCCAACTGGGGGATACGGATTCGCACACCGATAAACTCATCTTT. Its translation is CACDTLQLGDTDSHTDKLIF.

For this clone: This sequence is one base from a far larger clone and is likely a read error. In the same sample, other DNA sequences code for this CDR3. CDR3 nucleotides: TGTGCCTGTGACACCGTCGGGGGAGGTTACACCGATAAACTCATCTTT. It codes for CACDTVGGGYTDKLIF. This chain uses TRDV2 with TRDJ1; tentative D call: TRDD3 (6 bases). The J gene, absent from TCRdb, was called here by matching the DNA to germline. V was pared by 0 bases and J by 0 bases, with 13 bases between. Germline V gene sequence: CDR1 GEAIGNYY, CDR2 EKD. This CDR3 region has 16 residues.

This clone was recorded a few times. V gene TRDV2 combines with J gene TRDJ3; 12 bases map to TRDD3. The J gene comes from matching the DNA to germline here; TCRdb lacks it. Germline CDR1 reads GEAIGNYY; CDR2 reads EKD. The CDR3 extends over 20 amino acids. Unmatched junction bases numbered 8, after V lost 3 bases and J lost 0 bases. The CDR3 protein is CACDQLGDTRSSWDTRQMFF. The DNA of the CDR3 is TGTGCCTGTGACCAACTGGGGGATACACGATCCTCCTGGGACACCCGACAGATGTTTTTC.

In regard to this clone: This probably arose from a read error, given a far larger clone one base away. In the same sample, other DNA sequences code for this CDR3. The chain has TRDV1 and TRDJ1, with a weak D call TRDD3 (6 bases). The J gene comes from matching the DNA to germline here; TCRdb lacks it. The CDR3 sequence is 21 residues long. Per germline, CDR1 TSWWSYY and CDR2 QGS. Between the trimmed V and J ends, which lost 7 bases and 3 bases, there was a span of 36 bases. The DNA for the CDR3 is TGTGCTCTTGCCCTAACTCCCCCCCTGATGGGATATCCCAAAGTAGCCGATAAACTCATCTTT. It yields the protein CALALTPPLMGYPKVADKLIF.

The sample holds many counts of this clone. TCRdb lists the protein of a much larger clone for this DNA, which differs at residue 5, so this is likely a read error; the protein given here is translated from the DNA itself. J is TRDJ1 and V is TRAV38-2/DV8; 11 bases align to TRDD3. The J gene was not available in TCRdb and was assigned here by matching the DNA to germline segments. This CDR3 region has 20 residues. Germline V gene sequence: CDR1 TSESDYY, CDR2 QEAYKQQN. The junction had 19 bases not matched to a gene; V was cut back by 6 bases and J by 0 bases. DNA of the CDR3: TGTGCTTATATAGCCCTGACTGATGGGGGATACGGGCCGTACACCGATAAACTCATCTTT. Its protein product is CAYIALTDGGYGPYTDKLIF.

This clone was detected only a few times. TCRdb assigns this DNA the protein of a much larger clone, which departs from its translation at residue 6; this likely reflects a read error, and the protein shown comes from translating the DNA. The chain employs TRDV1 and TRDJ1, with D perhaps TRDD3 (5 bases). The J gene, left out of TCRdb, was set here by checking the DNA against germline. Germline V gene data show CDR1 as TSWWSYY and CDR2 as QGS. The CDR3 sequence is 23 residues long. V lost 1 base to trimming and J lost 1 base, with 34 bases between them. In DNA, the CDR3 is TGTGCTCTTGGGGAACCAGTTCACCCGAGGTATCAAGGTCGGATAGGAGGCACCGATAAACTCATCTTT. The encoded protein is CALGEPVHPRYQGRIGGTDKLIF.

Details on this clone: For this DNA, TCRdb reports the protein of a much larger clone, which diverges at residue 21, most likely from a read error; the protein presented here is translated directly from the DNA. No J gene was called, and the V gene is TRDV3; the table's D call, TRDD3, has no DNA check behind it. In germline, CDR1 is TVYSNPD, CDR2 GDNSRS (reference sequence). The CDR3 runs to 22 residues. In DNA form, the CDR3 reads TGTGCCTTTTCTTCCTACGGCACCTTACTGGGGGATACGGTACCTCACACCGATAAACTCACCTTT. As protein: CAFSSYGTLLGDTVPHTDKLTF.

Notes on this clone: This DNA translates differently at residue 19 from the TCRdb protein, which is that of a much larger clone; a read error is likely, and the protein shown is the DNA's own translation. The chain joins TRDV3 to TRDJ1, with 7 bases aligning to TRDD3. Per the germline V gene, CDR1 is TVYSNPD and CDR2 is GDNSRS (reference sequence). The CDR3 runs 20 residues. This CDR3 is CACANRRFGGLLKYTDKLTF. CDR3 DNA: TGTGCGTGCGCAAATCGGCGTTTCGGGGGATTACTAAAGTACACCGATAAACTCACCTTT.

About this clone itself: TCRdb records a much larger clone's protein for this DNA, with a difference at residue 18 that likely arises from a read error; the protein given is the translation of the DNA. V gene TRDV1 combines with J gene TRDJ1; the match to TRDD3 covers 11 bases. The junction had 33 bases not matched to a gene; V was cut back by 8 bases and J by 4 bases. This CDR3 comprises 23 residues. CDR1 is TSWWSYY and CDR2 is QGS in the germline V gene. Here the CDR3 DNA reads TGTGCTCTTAGCTTCCTATTATTTCCATCGGTACTGGGGGATATCAACTACATCGATAAACTCATCTTT. Protein product: CALSFLLFPSVLGDINYIDKLIF.

A note on this clone: This likely stems from a read error, as it lies one base from a far larger clone. At the DNA level, this CDR3 is encoded by other sequences in the same sample as well. The rearrangement links TRDV1 to TRDJ1; 12 nucleotides agree with TRDD3. TCRdb offers no J gene call, so here the DNA was matched to germline to obtain one. This CDR3 contains 23 residues. CDR1 and CDR2 from the germline V gene are TSWWSYY and QGS. The CDR3 bases are TGTGCCCTTGGGGAACGGATCCTACCCTATACTGGGGGATACCGGGCGTACACCGATAAACTCATCTTT. This codes for CALGERILPYTGGYRAYTDKLIF.

A remark on this clone: TCRdb pairs this DNA with a much larger clone's protein that differs at residue 5, likely a read error; the protein shown was translated from the DNA. The CDR3 nucleotides are TGTGCTCTTGGGGGGCTACGGAAGTGGGGGATAAGGGGTACCGATAAACTCATCTTT. Amino acids: CALGGLRKWGIRGTDKLIF. This chain uses TRDV1 with TRDJ1; 9 bases fit TRDD3. TCRdb offers no J gene call, so here the DNA was matched to germline to obtain one. J was trimmed by 2 bases and V by 4 bases; bases with no gene match: 17. The CDR3 consists of 19 residues. The germline V gene encodes CDR1 TSWWSYY and CDR2 QGS.

This clone showed up just a few times. The amino acid sequence in TCRdb belongs to a much larger clone and departs from this DNA's translation at residue 12, likely a sequencing read error; the sequence shown is translated from the DNA. The rearrangement joins TRDV1 to TRDJ1; 10 bases fit TRDD3. TCRdb records no J gene; here it was assigned by comparing the DNA to germline. V lost 2 bases to trimming and J lost 1 base; unmatched junction nucleotides: 31. CDR1 is TSWWSYY and CDR2 is QGS in the germline V gene. This CDR3 contains 25 residues. The chain's CDR3 is CALGENSFLQDRGIRGGWLTDKLIF. The CDR3 DNA is TGTGCTCTTGGGGAAAACTCCTTCCTTCAAGACCGGGGGATACGCGGGGGATGGCTCACCGATAAACTCATCTTT.

A word on this clone: The mismatch at residue 11 between this DNA's translation and the TCRdb protein of a much larger clone likely reflects a read error; the protein shown is translated from the DNA. The J gene is TRDJ1, the V gene TRDV1; 11 bases agree with TRDD3. TCRdb gives no J gene; it was assigned here by matching the DNA to germline. This CDR3 contains 22 residues. Trimming removed 0 bases from V and 0 bases from J; junction bases left unmatched: 18. Germline loops: CDR1 TSWWSYY, CDR2 QGS. The CDR3 loop is CALGELQILFSYWGIYTDKLIF. CDR3 DNA: TGTGCTCTTGGGGAACTACAGATCCTATTTAGCTACTGGGGGATATACACCGATAAACTCATCTTT.